The text below deals with one T cell receptor beta chain. The antigen remains undetermined. Sequencing used immunoSEQ multiplex PCR; TCRdb keeps in-frame clones, though not all of them. The sample includes roughly 140,000 clones, approximately 72% of them seen just once. The data derive from a study of PD-1 blockade in classical Hodgkin lymphoma. As for the study in general: Patients were infused with nivolumab 3 mg/kg every 2 weeks.

There was relapse after autologous stem cell transplantation in every patient, and there was variation in brentuximab vedotin exposure. Study findings and constraints: Newly diagnosed and completely responding patients shared comparable baseline diversity.

Trimming took 5 bases from V and 3 from J, leaving 8 bases between them. Germline V gene data show CDR1 as SGHVS and CDR2 as FQNEAQ. This CDR3 spans 13 amino acids. The TCR originated in a human donor with classical Hodgkin lymphoma. This sequence joins TRBV7-8 and TRBJ2-1; a possible D gene is TRBD1 (5 bases). The specimen comprised peripheral blood mononuclear cells (PBMCs), sampled before the second cycle of nivolumab. The CDR3 nucleotides read TGTGCCAGCAGCAGAGACAGCTACAATGAGCAGTTCTTC. Translation gives CASSRDSYNEQFF. The full variable domain, completed using reference TRBV7-8 and TRBJ2-1, is GAGVSQSPRYKVAKRGQDVALRCDPISGHVSLFWYQQALGQGPEFLTYFQNEAQLDKSGLPSDRFFAERPEGSVSTLKIQRTQQEDSAVYLCASSRDSYNEQFFGPGTRLTVL.